What follows are 30 T cell receptor beta chains derived from one specimen sequenced in a study of cytomegalovirus exposure and HLA in healthy donors (dated by TCRdb to 2017 to 2019). Receptors were amplified or captured by the immunoSEQ multiplex PCR assay. Entries here come from immuneACCESS through TCRdb and include only in-frame sequences with V and J called. Some clones fail to appear in such tables; in the studies checked, an unresolved V gene covers under half of the shortfall, and the cause of the remainder is unknown. The table for this sample lists about 68,000 clones; 91% of them were counted only once. 2.5% to 3.5% of the sample rests with the top ten. The sample was PBMCs. Receptors were obtained from a man younger than 30 in good health and CMV-seronegative.

V gene TRBV18 combines with J gene TRBJ2-5, with TRBD2 identical over 9 bases. This CDR3 contains 15 residues. V lost 1 base and J lost 2; bases outside the gene matches: 2. Germline CDR1 reads KGHSH; CDR2 reads LQKENI. DNA of the CDR3: TGTGCCAGCTCACCACGGCTAGCGGGGCAAGAGACCCAGTACTTC. As protein: CASSPRLAGQETQYF.

This sequence joins TRBV27 and TRBJ2-5; TRBD2 matches 8 bases. CDR3 length equals 14 residues. Per germline, CDR1 MNHEY and CDR2 SMNVEV (reference sequence). V dropped 2 bases and J dropped 5; count of bases not matched to a gene: 4. This CDR3 is CASSLERGLETQYF. For the CDR3, the DNA is TGTGCCAGCAGTTTAGAGCGGGGGTTGGAGACCCAGTACTTC.

This chain connects TRBV7-6 to TRBJ2-2, with 7 bases fitting TRBD2. Germline V CDR1 and CDR2: SGHVS, FNYEAQ. V lost 5 bases and J lost 3; bases outside the gene matches: 9. The CDR3 extends over 16 amino acids. The CDR3 is CASSPSSAGYTGELFF. The DNA for the CDR3 is TGTGCCAGCAGCCCTTCTTCAGCGGGGTACACCGGGGAGCTGTTTTTT. The entire variable domain, with the rest obtained from reference TRBV7-6 and TRBJ2-2, is as follows: GAGVSQSPRYKVTKRGQDVALRCDPISGHVSLYWYRQALGQGPEFLTYFNYEAQQDKSGLPNDRFSAERPEGSISTLTIQRTEQRDSAMYRCASSPSSAGYTGELFFGEGSRLTVL.

The sample holds one count of this clone. The rearrangement joins TRBV27 to TRBJ2-1, with D tentatively TRBD1 (6 bases). Germline lookup yields CDR1 MNHEY and CDR2 SMNVEV (reference sequence). The CDR3 consists of 15 residues. Between the trimmed V and J ends, which lost 6 bases and 4 bases, there was a span of 16 bases. The CDR3 DNA is TGTGCCAGCAGCCGCCCCGGGACACTTTACAATGAGCAGTTCTTC. Amino acid sequence: CASSRPGTLYNEQFF.

This clone was seen a handful of times. The chain employs TRBV14 and TRBJ2-7; 8 bases align to TRBD2. This CDR3 has 13 amino acids. Germline CDR1 reads SGHDN; CDR2 reads FVKESK. V was pared by 3 bases and J by 11 bases, with 9 bases of the junction left unmatched. The CDR3 loop is CASSQIEGTREYF. CDR3 DNA sequence: TGTGCCAGCAGCCAGATTGAGGGGACTAGGGAGTACTTC.

V gene TRBV7-2 combines with J gene TRBJ2-3; 10 nucleotides line up with TRBD2. Trimming took 5 bases from V and 0 from J; bases not matched to a gene: 8. This CDR3 contains 17 residues. Germline CDR1 SGHTA, CDR2 FQGNSA. CDR3 bases: TGTGCCAGCAGCCCAGCGGGAGGGCCTCTAAGCACAGATACGCAGTATTTT. It codes for CASSPAGGPLSTDTQYF.

The V call is TRBV29-1, the J call TRBJ2-1, with D possibly TRBD2 on 6 matching bases. V was cut by 4 bases and J by 3 bases, with 19 bases left in between. The CDR3 length is 16 residues. The V gene's germline CDR1 is SQVTM and CDR2 ANQGSEA. This CDR3 reads CSVVRVGRDYYNEQFF. The CDR3 DNA reads as TGCAGCGTTGTACGTGTCGGGCGGGATTACTACAATGAGCAGTTCTTC.

This clone has just one count. The rearrangement joins TRBV25-1 to TRBJ1-4; tentatively, D is TRBD1 (5 bases). Germline-derived CDR1 and CDR2 are MGHDK and SYGVNS. V lost 7 bases and J 2 bases, leaving 11 bases between the germline ends. The CDR3 loop spans 14 amino acids. For the CDR3, the DNA is TGTGCCAGCACCCTCGGGGGTACTAATGAAAAACTGTTTTTT. It codes for CASTLGGTNEKLFF.

The rearrangement links TRBV27 to TRBJ2-7, with 9 nucleotides matching TRBD1. In germline, CDR1 is MNHEY, CDR2 SMNVEV (reference sequence). This CDR3 contains 14 residues. Trimming at V came to 5 bases and at J to 4 bases, leaving 6 bases not matched to a gene. CDR3 sequence reads: CASSPQGARYEQYF. The CDR3 nucleotides read TGTGCCAGCAGTCCACAGGGGGCGCGTTACGAGCAGTACTTC.

The chain carries TRBV11-2 and TRBJ1-5; D is perhaps TRBD1 (6 bases). Trimming took 4 bases from V and 0 from J, leaving 13 bases between them. Looked up from germline, CDR1 is SGHAT and CDR2 is FQNNGV. The CDR3 spans 16 residues. The CDR3 here is CASSSGDHYSNQPQHF. The CDR3 region has the DNA TGTGCCAGCAGCTCAGGGGACCATTATAGCAATCAGCCCCAGCATTTT.

The CDR3 DNA sequence: TGTGCCAGCAGCCGAGACAGGGCGAGTGGCTACACCTTC. Encoded protein: CASSRDRASGYTF. The chain recombines TRBV7-9 with TRBJ1-2, with TRBD1 identical over 7 bases. This CDR3 is built from 13 residues. CDR1 is SEHNR and CDR2 is FQNEAQ in the germline V gene (reference sequence). Trimming removed 5 bases from V and 7 bases from J; junction bases left unmatched: 7.

The chain employs TRBV29-1 and TRBJ1-2; D remains ambiguous. This CDR3 has 11 residues. Germline V gives CDR1 SQVTM, CDR2 ANQGSEA. V was trimmed by 4 bases and J by 7 bases, leaving 10 bases between them. In DNA, the CDR3 is TGCAGCGTTGCCGGGTTGAGTGGCTACACCTTC. This encodes CSVAGLSGYTF.

This chain connects TRBV29-1 to TRBJ1-2, with no clear D. Trimming took off 7 bases at V and 3 bases at J, with 6 bases between the two ends. The germline V gene has CDR1 SQVTM and CDR2 ANQGSEA. This CDR3 has 10 amino acids. CDR3 nucleotides: TGCAGCGCTTCAGACTATGGCTACACCTTC. It codes for CSASDYGYTF.

The gene calls are TRBV5-1 and TRBJ2-2; 7 bases fit TRBD2. V was pared by 3 bases and J by 0 bases, with 11 bases of the junction left unmatched. The germline V gene has CDR1 SGHRS and CDR2 YFSETQ. CDR3 length: 18 residues. Written as DNA, the CDR3 is TGCGCCAGCAGCTGGCGGTTCTCCAGCGGGGCGAACACCGGGGAGCTGTTTTTT. Translation: CASSWRFSSGANTGELFF.

V and J are TRBV7-9 and TRBJ2-2, with 13 bases identical to TRBD2. The J segment lost 6 bases and the V segment lost 5 bases, leaving 6 bases of the junction unmatched. This CDR3 is built from 16 residues. From germline, CDR1 is SEHNR and CDR2 FQNEAQ (reference sequence). The CDR3 DNA sequence: TGTGCCAGCAGCGAGCCGGGACTAGCGGGATCCGGGGAGCTGTTTTTT. Its translation: CASSEPGLAGSGELFF.

The chain recombines TRBV18 with TRBJ2-3; 8 bases match TRBD1. The J segment lost 5 bases and the V segment lost 2 bases, leaving 6 bases of the junction unmatched. CDR1 and CDR2 from the germline V gene are KGHSH and LQKENI. The CDR3 covers 15 residues. CDR3 amino acids: CASSPSSTGEDTQYF. The DNA of the CDR3 is TGTGCCAGCTCACCAAGCTCGACAGGGGAAGATACGCAGTATTTT. The complete variable domain, with remaining parts taken from reference TRBV18 and TRBJ2-3, reads NAGVMQNPRHLVRRRGQEARLRCSPMKGHSHVYWYRQLPEEGLKFMVYLQKENIIDESGMPKERFSAEFPKEGPSILRIQQVVRGDSAAYFCASSPSSTGEDTQYFGPGTRLTVL.

This clone has only one observation. The chain's CDR3 is CASSANRAGANVLTF. Written as DNA, the CDR3 is TGTGCCAGCAGTGCTAACAGGGCTGGGGCCAACGTCCTGACTTTC. The gene calls are TRBV9 and TRBJ2-6; D is possibly TRBD1 (6 bases). Trimming shortened V by 5 bases and J by 2 bases, and 11 bases separated the two germline ends. The CDR3 spans 15 residues. Germline V CDR1 and CDR2: SGDLS, YYNGEE.

J is TRBJ2-2 and V is TRBV2; 11 bases match TRBD2. The CDR3 is 18 amino acids. The germline gives CDR1 SNHLY, CDR2 FYNNEI. V was clipped by 8 bases and J by 4 bases; unmatched bases: 15. This CDR3 reads CASGPGLADIKFTGELFF. The CDR3 DNA follows: TGTGCCAGCGGGCCGGGACTAGCGGATATCAAGTTCACCGGGGAGCTGTTTTTT.

The gene calls are TRBV30 and TRBJ1-1, with D perhaps matching TRBD1 (6 bases). V lost 2 bases and J lost 10, with 14 bases in between. The V gene's germline CDR1 is GTSNPN and CDR2 SVGIG (reference sequence). The CDR3 is 12 amino acids. The CDR3 sequence: CAWSRGALGAFF. The CDR3 coding sequence is TGTGCCTGGAGTCGGGGGGCGCTGGGAGCTTTCTTT.

The chain is built from TRBV7-2 and TRBJ2-3; D remains ambiguous. V was clipped by 5 bases and J by 5 bases, with 14 bases between them. This CDR3 is 14 amino acids long. From germline, CDR1 is SGHTA and CDR2 FQGNSA. The CDR3 reads CASSPLIRGDTQYF. CDR3 nucleotides: TGTGCCAGCAGCCCGTTGATCCGCGGAGATACGCAGTATTTT.

This clone was seen once. The chain uses TRBV28 and TRBJ2-7; D unclear. Trimming pared 6 bases from V and 3 bases from J, leaving 9 bases between. The CDR3 has 12 residues. The V gene's germline CDR1 is MDHEN and CDR2 SYDVKM. The CDR3 sequence is CASSRSIYEQYF. Written as DNA, the CDR3 is TGTGCCAGCAGCCGGAGTATCTACGAGCAGTACTTC.

The chain recombines TRBV27 with TRBJ2-7; tentatively, D is TRBD1 (6 bases). Deletions cut 8 bases from V and 3 bases from J, with 14 bases between. Germline V gene lookup returns CDR1 MNHEY and CDR2 SMNVEV (reference sequence). This CDR3 comprises 13 residues. The CDR3 here is CASYGTSSYEQYF. DNA of the CDR3: TGTGCCAGCTACGGGACATCCAGCTACGAGCAGTACTTC.

This clone appeared a single time. The rearrangement joins TRBV28 to TRBJ1-2, with a tentative D call TRBD1 (6 bases). The CDR3 runs to 14 residues. Trimming left V 4 bases short and J 2 bases short, with 11 bases between. CDR1 is MDHEN and CDR2 is SYDVKM in the germline V gene. The CDR3 sequence is CASSSYQGNYGYTF. The CDR3 region has the DNA TGTGCCAGCAGTTCCTACCAGGGGAACTATGGCTACACCTTC.

J is TRBJ2-1 and V is TRBV5-1; 11 bases fit TRBD2. The CDR3 has 15 amino acids. The germline CDR1 and CDR2 sequences are SGHRS and YFSETQ. The ends lost 3 bases at V and 4 bases at J; junction bases unmatched: 3. CDR3 nucleotide sequence: TGCGCCAGCAGCTCGGGACTAGCGGTATACAATGAGCAGTTCTTC. Translation gives CASSSGLAVYNEQFF.

The chain recombines TRBV7-9 with TRBJ1-2; D gene ambiguous. The CDR3 spans 13 residues. CDR1 is SEHNR, CDR2 FQNEAQ, per germline (reference sequence). The V and J ends lost 1 base and 8 bases respectively, with 11 bases between them. As DNA, the CDR3 is TGTGCCAGCAGCTTAGGACAAATATCGGGCTACACCTTC. Translating it yields CASSLGQISGYTF. The variable domain in full, with the rest retrieved from reference TRBV7-9 and TRBJ1-2, is DTGVSQNPRHKITKRGQNVTFRCDPISEHNRLYWYRQTLGQGPEFLTYFQNEAQLEKSRLLSDRFSAERPKGSFSTLEIQRTEQGDSAMYLCASSLGQISGYTFGSGTRLTVV.

The rearrangement links TRBV29-1 to TRBJ1-1; no clear D. Germline V gene data show CDR1 as SQVTM and CDR2 as ANQGSEA. Between the trimmed V and J ends, which lost 2 bases and 3 bases, there was a span of 13 bases. The CDR3 runs 14 residues. The CDR3 reads CSVERHLWDTEAFF. DNA for the CDR3: TGCAGCGTTGAAAGACACCTCTGGGACACTGAAGCTTTCTTT. The full variable domain, rest sourced from reference TRBV29-1 and TRBJ1-1, is SAVISQKPSRDICQRGTSLTIQCQVDSQVTMMFWYRQQPGQSLTLIATANQGSEATYESGFVIDKFPISRPNLTFSTLTVSNMSPEDSSIYLCSVERHLWDTEAFFGQGTRLTVV.

A single count supports this clone. V is TRBV7-9 and J is TRBJ2-3, with a weak D call TRBD2 (6 bases). The ends were cut back, 5 bases at V and 2 bases at J, with 17 bases in the middle. Per germline, CDR1 SEHNR and CDR2 FQNEAQ (reference sequence). The CDR3 totals 16 residues. The CDR3, as DNA: TGTGCCAGCAGCCCTTTTTCTAGCGAGACCACAGATACGCAGTATTTT. Its translation: CASSPFSSETTDTQYF.

This clone was seen a single time. This chain connects TRBV10-3 to TRBJ2-1; 9 bases map to TRBD2. This CDR3 comprises 17 residues. Germline CDR1 and CDR2: ENHRY and SYGVKD. V was clipped by 3 bases and J by 1 base; unmatched bases: 7. CDR3: CAISDWTSAGSYNEQFF. DNA for the CDR3: TGTGCCATCAGTGACTGGACTAGCGCGGGGTCCTACAATGAGCAGTTCTTC.

In DNA form, the CDR3 reads TGCGCCAGCAGCTTTGGGACAGGGGTTATCAACGAGCAGTACTTC. This translates into CASSFGTGVINEQYF. J is TRBJ2-7 and V is TRBV5-1; 10 bases are shared with TRBD1. Germline CDR1 SGHRS, CDR2 YFSETQ. Losses at the gene ends were 2 bases for V and 5 bases for J; bases not matched to a gene: 7. CDR3 size: 15 residues.

The chain combines TRBV19 with TRBJ1-5, with D unclear. The CDR3 extends over 12 amino acids. Germline V gene data show CDR1 as LNHDA and CDR2 as SQIVND (reference sequence). V was trimmed by 3 bases and J by 7 bases, leaving 7 bases between them. The CDR3 DNA follows: TGTGCCAGTAGTATCTACCCCCAGCCCCAGCATTTT. Its protein is CASSIYPQPQHF.